This T cell receptor beta chain was obtained from a study of CXCR3-negative and CXCR3-positive naive CD8 T cells. The study sorted every CD8+ T cell subset in triplicate at about 270,000 cells each. Comments on this clonotype: Its cognate antigen is unknown.

The CDR3 has 15 amino acids. CDR1 and CDR2 (germline): MNHNS, SASEGT. It was by 5' RACE with UMI labels that the TRB cDNA libraries were prepared. Each CDR3 protein gets one entry in TCRdb, which reprocessed the 5' RACE reads and gives no DNA. This sample contains over 95,000 distinct CDR3 sequences. Broader study findings: CXCR3-expressing naive cells carried TRB CDR3s more hydrophobic than those of CXCR3-negative naive cells. Cryopreserved PBMCs had partly decreased CXCR3 expression; fresh PBMCs were used in most assays.

The chain couples TRBV6-1 to TRBJ1-1; the TCRdb D gene call, TRBD1, has no DNA to confirm it. The sequencing sample was made of naive CXCR3+ CD8+ T cells from blood. The subset denotes: CD45RO-CCR7+CD27+CD95- naive CD8+ T cells expressing CXCR3 (TNR3+). This TCR was sampled from a human donor in good health. Some clones in this sample may be carry-over from other donors' samples. CDR3: CASSEGWARDTEAFF.